Given below is one TCR beta chain in context. The antigen is not known. This record belongs to a study of cytomegalovirus exposure and HLA in healthy donors. The primer mix had 60 Vbeta and 13 Jbeta primers. Clones were sequenced by immunoSEQ multiplex PCR, and TCRdb holds only the in-frame ones, with some missing. This sample's table has about 32,000 clones. The CDR3 is made up of 13 amino acids. The germline V gene has CDR1 SEHNR and CDR2 FQNEAQ (reference sequence). V was shortened by 0 bases and J by 5 bases, with 7 bases between the two germline ends. Points from the study as a whole: Some segments of the V type, notably TRBV6-2 and TRBV6-3, were excluded as indistinguishable.

The J gene is TRBJ2-5, the V gene TRBV7-9, with D possibly being TRBD1 (5 bases). The sequence derives from a female donor in good health and CMV-seronegative. The specimen sequenced was PBMCs. Here the CDR3 DNA reads TGTGCCAGCAGCTTAGCGGGGCGGGAGACCCAGTACTTC. Translated, it gives CASSLAGRETQYF.